A single sample is the source of the 27 T cell receptor beta chains below, sequenced in a study of immune heterogeneity within non-small cell lung tumors. CDR3 of TCR beta was amplified by multiplex PCR that used 32 V and 13 J primers. TCRdb called the multiplex PCR reads again in MiXCR, with one record for every CDR3 protein. The sample contains about 1,300 distinct CDR3 sequences, 30% to 35% of which appear only once. Template input was genomic DNA from bulk tumor (about 600 ng per sample). Several biopsies per primary tumor were taken during surgery, spaced as far apart as possible. Patients went through curative surgery, and their non-small cell lung cancer was untreated and newly diagnosed. The sample consisted of lung tumor tissue. All receptors come from a man in his 60s with non-small cell lung cancer.

By share, this clonotype ranks as medium-sized. The chain joins TRBV28 to TRBJ1-6, with 10 bases identical to TRBD1. The junction had 3 bases not matched to a gene; V was cut back by 6 bases and J by 7 bases. The germline V gene encodes CDR1 MDHEN and CDR2 SYDVKM. The CDR3 has 14 residues. CDR3 DNA sequence: TGTGCCAGCAGGGGGACAGGGGTGAATTCACCCCTCCACTTT. Its protein product is CASRGTGVNSPLHF.

This clonotype was counted a single time. The gene calls are TRBV7-9 and TRBJ2-6; D may be TRBD2 (6 bases). Germline V CDR1 and CDR2: SEHNR, FQNEAQ (reference sequence). V was trimmed by 5 bases and J by 1 base, leaving 9 bases between them. This CDR3 spans 15 amino acids. As DNA, the CDR3 is TGTGCCAGCAGCCTTGGGGGGTCTGGGGCCAACGTCCTGACTTTC. Its translation: CASSLGGSGANVLTF.

By sample fraction, this clonotype is medium-sized (0.01 to 0.1%). Germline and junction disagree at one end, which may indicate a read error. V and J are TRBV20-1 and TRBJ1-1; 7 bases agree with TRBD1. The CDR3 extends over 13 amino acids. CDR1 and CDR2 (germline): DFQATT, SNEGSKA (reference sequence). Here the CDR3 reads CSARDFRRQGTLF. Written as DNA, the CDR3 is TGCAGTGCTAGAGATTTTAGGAGACAGGGCACACTCTTT.

By frequency in the sample, this clonotype is large. This chain uses TRBV5-4 with TRBJ1-4, with a possible D match to TRBD1 (5 bases). Trimming took 0 bases from V and 8 from J, leaving 11 bases between them. CDR3 length: 14 residues. Germline lookup yields CDR1 SGHNT and CDR2 YYREEE (reference sequence). The CDR3, as DNA: TGTGCCAGCAGCTTGGAGGGGTTAGGGGAAAAACTGTTTTTT. Amino acid sequence: CASSLEGLGEKLFF.

Judged by abundance, this clonotype is medium-sized. V usage is TRBV9 and J usage is TRBJ2-3, with 9 bases fitting TRBD1. Germline trimming cut 5 bases from V and 3 bases from J; bases unmatched to any gene: 7. Germline CDR1 SGDLS, CDR2 YYNGEE. The CDR3 extends over 15 amino acids. Written as DNA, the CDR3 is TGTGCCAGCAGAAAAACAGGGGGCTGGACAGATACGCAGTATTTT. The encoded protein is CASRKTGGWTDTQYF.

By sample share, this clonotype is medium-sized (0.01 to 0.1%). V gene TRBV10-3 combines with J gene TRBJ1-2; 9 bases fit TRBD1. Germline CDR1 and CDR2: ENHRY and SYGVKD. This CDR3 spans 15 amino acids. V lost 6 bases to trimming and J lost 2 bases; unmatched junction nucleotides: 7. This CDR3 is CAISGTGLGNYGYTF. The CDR3 DNA sequence: TGTGCCATCAGCGGGACAGGGCTTGGGAACTATGGCTACACCTTC.

By share of the sample, this clonotype is large. The V gene is TRBV19, the J gene TRBJ2-7; the match to TRBD1 covers 8 bases. V dropped 3 bases and J dropped 3; count of bases not matched to a gene: 1. Germline assignment: CDR1 LNHDA and CDR2 SQIVND (reference sequence). This CDR3 contains 13 residues. The chain's CDR3 is CASSIDRGYEQYF. CDR3 bases: TGTGCCAGTAGTATTGACAGGGGCTACGAGCAGTACTTC. The variable domain in full, completed from reference TRBV19 and TRBJ2-7, reads DGGITQSPKYLFRKEGQNVTLSCEQNLNHDAMYWYRQDPGQGLRLIYYSQIVNDFQKGDIAEGYSVSREKKESFPLTVTSAQKNPTAFYLCASSIDRGYEQYFGPGTRLTVT.

This clonotype is termed hyperexpanded. The chain combines TRBV2 with TRBJ2-3; a possible D gene is TRBD1 (5 bases). The germline gives CDR1 SNHLY, CDR2 FYNNEI. There are 15 residues in the CDR3. V lost 2 bases to trimming and J lost 0 bases, with 9 bases between them. CDR3 region: CASSESGSSTDTQYF. Here the CDR3 DNA reads TGTGCCAGCAGTGAATCAGGGTCTAGCACAGATACGCAGTATTTT. The full variable domain, rest sourced from reference TRBV2 and TRBJ2-3, is EPEVTQTPSHQVTQMGQEVILRCVPISNHLYFYWYRQILGQKVEFLVSFYNNEISEKSEIFDDQFSVERPDGSNFTLKIRSTKLEDSAMYFCASSESGSSTDTQYFGPGTRLTVL.

By share of the sample, this clonotype is medium-sized (0.01 to 0.1%). The genes are TRBV20-1 and TRBJ2-7; D is perhaps TRBD2 (5 bases). Germline CDR1 DFQATT, CDR2 SNEGSKA (reference sequence). Trimming cost V 3 bases and J 4 bases, with 19 bases left between them. CDR3 length: 15 residues. The CDR3 DNA sequence: TGCAGTGCTAGCGAGGAAGGACGGGGAGAGTACGAGCAGTACTTC. Protein product: CSASEEGRGEYEQYF.

In this sample, this clonotype is medium-sized. V gene TRBV28 combines with J gene TRBJ1-2; 7 bases map to TRBD1. V shed 9 bases and J 5 bases; nucleotides not matched to a gene: 21. This CDR3 comprises 17 residues. Germline V CDR1 and CDR2: MDHEN, SYDVKM. The CDR3 sequence is CASGATSHRGGWYGYTF. CDR3 DNA sequence: TGTGCCAGTGGGGCCACATCCCACAGGGGAGGGTGGTATGGCTACACCTTC.

V and J are TRBV29-1 and TRBJ1-2, with D tentatively TRBD1 (6 bases). Per germline, CDR1 SQVTM and CDR2 ANQGSEA. The V gene lost 4 bases and the J gene lost 8 bases, with 11 bases spanning the gap. The CDR3 loop spans 11 amino acids. CDR3 bases: TGCAGCGTTGGGGGGGACACAGGCTACACCTTC. It encodes CSVGGDTGYTF.

By its share, this clonotype is medium-sized (0.01 to 0.1%). This rearrangement joins TRBV6-2 or TRBV6-3 to TRBJ2-1; 12 nucleotides agree with TRBD2. From germline, CDR1 is MNHEY and CDR2 SVGEGT. The CDR3 is 16 amino acids. Trimming at V came to 2 bases and at J to 6 bases, leaving 5 bases not matched to a gene. The CDR3 region has the DNA TGTGCCAGCAGTTACAGACTAGCGGGAGAGAGCAATGAGCAGTTCTTC. Its protein is CASSYRLAGESNEQFF.

This clonotype is deemed medium-sized. The chain employs TRBV19 and TRBJ2-1, with D possibly being TRBD1 (5 bases). The germline gives CDR1 LNHDA, CDR2 SQIVND (reference sequence). This CDR3 contains 15 residues. The V and J ends lost 6 bases and 4 bases respectively, with 16 bases between them. The CDR3 coding sequence is TGTGCCAGTAGCTACTTTGGGGCAGAGTACAATGAGCAGTTCTTC. It is translated as CASSYFGAEYNEQFF.

By share, this clonotype ranks as medium-sized. This chain links TRBV6-1 with TRBJ2-6, with D possibly TRBD2 on 5 matching bases. Germline V CDR1 and CDR2: MNHNS, SASEGT. This CDR3 comprises 14 residues. Trimming pared 7 bases from V and 4 bases from J, leaving 11 bases between. The CDR3 coding sequence is TGTGCCAGCATATCCTCGGGGGGGGCCAACGTCCTGACTTTC. It encodes CASISSGGANVLTF.

On this clonotype itself: A much larger clone differs by one base, so this may be a read error. The genes are TRBV5-1 and TRBJ2-5, with D perhaps given as TRBD1 or TRBD2 (5 bases each). From germline, CDR1 is SGHRS and CDR2 YFSETQ. The CDR3 consists of 13 residues. Written as DNA, the CDR3 is TGCGCCGGCAGCTTGGCTGGGACGGAGACCCAGTACTTC. It codes for CAGSLAGTETQYF. The complete variable domain, with remaining parts taken from reference TRBV5-1 and TRBJ2-5, reads KAGVTQTPRYLIKTRGQQVTLSCSPISGHRSVSWYQQTPGQGLQFLFEYFSETQRNKGNFPGRFSGRQFSNSRSEMNVSTLELGDSALYLCAGSLAGTETQYFGPGTRLLVL.

This clonotype was seen more than once but under ten times. J is TRBJ2-7 and V is TRBV28; possibly TRBD1 for D (5 bases). This CDR3 is built from 14 residues. Trimming cost V 10 bases and J 0 bases, with 16 bases left between them. The germline V gene has CDR1 MDHEN and CDR2 SYDVKM. DNA of the CDR3: TGTGCCATCAGGACCCCAACAGGCTCCTACGAGCAGTACTTC. It is translated as CAIRTPTGSYEQYF.

In the case of this clonotype: This may come from a read error, since a much larger clone is one base off. This chain uses TRBV5-1 with TRBJ2-7, with D possibly TRBD1 on 5 matching bases. The V end was cut by 2 bases, the J end by 5 bases, with 11 bases between. The CDR3 is 13 amino acids. Germline V gives CDR1 SGHRS, CDR2 YFSETQ. The CDR3 sequence is CASSFKGAHEQYF. In nucleotides, the CDR3 is TGCGCCAGCAGCTTTAAAGGGGCACACGAGCAGTACTTC. The whole variable domain, remainder taken from reference TRBV5-1 and TRBJ2-7, is KAGVTQTPRYLIKTRGQQVTLSCSPISGHRSVSWYQQTPGQGLQFLFEYFSETQRNKGNFPGRFSGRQFSNSRSEMNVSTLELGDSALYLCASSFKGAHEQYFGPGTRLTVT.

With respect to this clonotype: It may be a read error: a sequence one base away is much more abundant. The CDR3 DNA sequence: TGCGCCAGCAGCTTGGTTTTCGATGAGCGGTTCTTC. Its protein is CASSLVFDERFF. The chain has TRBV5-1 and TRBJ2-1, with D hard to call. The CDR3 is 12 residues long. Germline assignment: CDR1 SGHRS and CDR2 YFSETQ. Full variable domain (rest looked up from reference TRBV5-1 and TRBJ2-1): KAGVTQTPRYLIKTRGQQVTLSCSPISGHRSVSWYQQTPGQGLQFLFEYFSETQRNKGNFPGRFSGRQFSNSRSEMNVSTLELGDSALYLCASSLVFDERFFGPGTRLTVL.

The chain has TRBV3-1 and TRBJ1-4, with a weak D call TRBD1 (5 bases). V lost 5 bases to trimming and J lost 5 bases, with 15 bases between them. Germline CDR1 and CDR2: LGHDT and YNNKEL (reference sequence). The CDR3 is 15 residues long. The CDR3 sequence: CASSLQDSTNEKLFF. The CDR3 DNA sequence: TGTGCCAGCAGCTTACAAGACAGTACAAATGAAAAACTGTTTTTT. The whole variable domain, remainder taken from reference TRBV3-1 and TRBJ1-4, is DTAVSQTPKYLVTQMGNDKSIKCEQNLGHDTMYWYKQDSKKFLKIMFSYNNKELIINETVPNRFSPKSPDKAHLNLHINSLELGDSAVYFCASSLQDSTNEKLFFGSGTQLSVL.

The V call is TRBV5-1, the J call TRBJ1-5; 9 bases are shared with TRBD1. V gave up 6 bases and J gave up 3 bases; unmatched junction bases: 4. The CDR3 is 14 residues long. From germline, CDR1 is SGHRS and CDR2 YFSETQ. The CDR3 DNA reads TGCGCCAGCAAGGGACAGGGAGACAATCAGCCCCAGCATTTT. Translating it yields CASKGQGDNQPQHF. Together with reference TRBV5-1 and TRBJ1-5, the CDR3 gives the full variable domain: KAGVTQTPRYLIKTRGQQVTLSCSPISGHRSVSWYQQTPGQGLQFLFEYFSETQRNKGNFPGRFSGRQFSNSRSEMNVSTLELGDSALYLCASKGQGDNQPQHFGDGTRLSIL.

The chain couples TRBV19 to TRBJ1-5; weak D call: TRBD1 (5 bases). The CDR3 has 14 residues. Trimming removed 5 bases from V and 6 bases from J, with 14 bases in between. Germline V gives CDR1 LNHDA, CDR2 SQIVND (reference sequence). CDR3 DNA: TGTGCCAGTAGTCTGGGGGGGATTGTTCAGCCCCAGCATTTT. It codes for CASSLGGIVQPQHF.

Points on this clonotype: This may be a read error, as it is one base from a much larger clone. The chain combines TRBV4-3 with TRBJ2-7, with D tentatively TRBD1 (6 bases). V gave up 4 bases and J gave up 5 bases, with 18 bases separating them. Germline V CDR1 and CDR2: LGHNA, YSLEER. The CDR3 has 15 residues. The CDR3 protein is CASSPGQHPRDEQYF. The CDR3 region has the DNA TGCGCCAGCAGCCCCGGACAGCACCCGAGGGACGAGCAGTACTTC.

This clonotype was counted only a few times. The J gene is TRBJ2-7, the V gene TRBV4-2, with a possible D match to TRBD2 (5 bases). The V and J ends lost 0 bases and 7 bases respectively, with 19 bases between them. This CDR3 has 16 amino acids. Germline loops: CDR1 LGHNA, CDR2 YNFKEQ. CDR3 in DNA: TGTGCCAGCAGCCAAGATTCCTCGGGCCTTCCGGGGGAGCAGTACTTC. It specifies CASSQDSSGLPGEQYF.

The chain recombines TRBV12-3 or TRBV12-4 with TRBJ2-7; weak D call: TRBD1 (6 bases). This CDR3 has 12 amino acids. Trimming shortened V by 5 bases and J by 6 bases, and 11 bases separated the two germline ends. CDR3 region: CASSRDISEQYV. The CDR3 DNA is TGTGCCAGCAGTCGGGACATAAGCGAGCAGTACGTC.

By share of the sample, this clonotype is large. The chain links TRBV30 to TRBJ1-5, with D perhaps matching TRBD1 (5 bases). Trimming pared 1 base from V and 2 bases from J, leaving 9 bases between. CDR3 size: 14 residues. The germline V gene has CDR1 GTSNPN and CDR2 SVGIG (reference sequence). The CDR3 region is CAWSGGVGNQPQHF. CDR3 nucleotide sequence: TGTGCCTGGAGTGGGGGGGTTGGCAATCAGCCCCAGCATTTT.

This clonotype is medium-sized by share. The rearrangement uses TRBV12-3 or TRBV12-4 and TRBJ2-5, with D unresolved. The germline V and J ends were trimmed by 3 bases and 1 base, with 6 bases remaining between them. The CDR3 extends over 13 amino acids. CDR3 region: CASSLHSQETQYF. Here the CDR3 DNA reads TGTGCCAGCAGTTTGCACAGCCAAGAGACCCAGTACTTC.

Note on this clonotype: A much more abundant neighbour one base away suggests this may be a read error. The chain is built from TRBV2 and TRBJ2-2; 10 bases line up with TRBD1. Trimming at V came to 8 bases and at J to 4 bases, leaving 1 base not matched to a gene. Per the germline V gene, CDR1 is SNHLY and CDR2 is FYNNEI. This CDR3 has 13 residues. The CDR3 coding sequence is TGTGCCAGCGGACAGGGGGTCACCGGGGAGCTGTTTTTT. This gives the protein CASGQGVTGELFF. The full variable domain, with the rest looked up from reference TRBV2 and TRBJ2-2, is EPEVTQTPSHQVTQMGQEVILRCVPISNHLYFYWYRQILGQKVEFLVSFYNNEISEKSEIFDDQFSVERPDGSNFTLKIRSTKLEDSAMYFCASGQGVTGELFFGEGSRLTVL.